The next 3 T cell receptor beta chains were all read from a single sample in a study of blood T cell repertoires in COVID-19. The protocol was immunoSEQ multiplex PCR, while the TCRdb copy is restricted to in-frame clones and leaves out a portion. The data contain 150,000 to 200,000 clones, nearly 85% of them singletons. The sample was peripheral blood. These receptors came from a woman aged 25-40 years with acute or convalescent COVID-19.

The V and J genes are TRBV7-2 and TRBJ2-5; 10 positions agree with TRBD1. The CDR3 runs 14 residues. Germline loops: CDR1 SGHTA, CDR2 FQGNSA. V shed 5 bases, J shed 6 bases, and the junction held 6 bases outside the gene matches. CDR3 nucleotide sequence: TGTGCCAGCAGCGGACAGGGGGGTCAGAAGACCCAGTACTTC. Its translation: CASSGQGGQKTQYF.

J is TRBJ1-1 and V is TRBV28, with D maybe TRBD1 (5 bases). Germline lookup yields CDR1 MDHEN and CDR2 SYDVKM. There are 12 residues in the CDR3. Trimming cost V 1 base and J 10 bases, with 10 bases left between them. The CDR3, as DNA: TGTGCCAGCAGTTTATTGCAGGGAACAGCTTTCTTT. This translates into CASSLLQGTAFF.

This clone was detected only a few times. The chain uses TRBV19 and TRBJ2-2; D ambiguous. Looked up from germline, CDR1 is LNHDA and CDR2 is SQIVND (reference sequence). Trimming left V 5 bases short and J 6 bases short, with 7 bases between. The CDR3 loop spans 12 amino acids. The DNA for the CDR3 is TGTGCCAGTAGTCCCCAATCCGGGGAGCTGTTTTTT. It translates to CASSPQSGELFF.